The subject of this entry is one TCR beta chain. What this receptor recognizes is not known. No base quality information exists; no much larger clone differs at one position. The V and J ends are trimmed by 9 bases and 2 bases, leaving 4 bases between them. The CDR3 numbers 11 residues from cysteine through phenylalanine. This entry keeps only the CDR3 DNA: 33 bases, framed from base 1. CDR1 KGHDR and CDR2 SFDVKD were looked up in the germline V gene. The record originates from a study of T cells in Graves' hyperthyroidism and ophthalmopathy (dated by TCRdb to between 2018 and 2021). In terms of the full investigation: A discovery cohort of fewer than 110 patients, approximately 44 with Graves' ophthalmopathy and 55 to 65 with stable Graves' hyperthyroidism, was used to find distinguishing TCR V-J signatures. Whether ophthalmopathy could be predicted prospectively was tested in an independent validation cohort made up of 18 to 20 hyperthyroidism patients plus 17 patients who later progressed to ophthalmopathy. For training and testing, the 100 or so patients in the discovery cohort were randomly divided in a 7:3 ratio. In about 6 Graves' hyperthyroidism patients, the study also compared T-cell repertoires from thyroid tissue with T-cell repertoires from blood. Following sampling, methimazole starting at 30 mg daily was given to hyperthyroidism patients, and high-dose intravenous methylprednisolone was given to ophthalmopathy patients. According to the paper, TCR Vbeta CDR3 sequencing was carried out on over 130 peripheral blood samples, which came from 40 to 45 ophthalmopathy, some 73 hyperthyroidism and roughly 17 progressor patients.

The TCR beta CDR3 regions were amplified from the RNA transcripts. The first round of RT-PCR for the TCR CDR3 was performed with the HTBI primer set and the Qiagen OneStep RT-PCR kit. Libraries were constructed in a second round of multiplex PCR, after which size selection and purification were performed. The libraries were sequenced on an Illumina HiSeq2000 using paired-end 100 bp reads. As for the original processing: SOAPnuke was used to process the raw data, removing reads that contained adapters or uncalled bases, had a mean Phred below 15, or lacked an exact match to the constant primer or identifier. High-quality paired reads were merged using COPE v1.2.5, and each unique nucleotide sequence was defined as a clonotype. MiTCR v1.1 was used to align the clonotypes against IMGT TRBV, TRBD and TRBJ reference segments. Only V-J combinations with frequency above 0.0001, covering roughly 99% of repertoires, were analysed. A TCS score was defined as the ratio of F50 (clonal expansion) to E x V (chaos), with BLOSUM62-based TCRdist applied between CDR3 peptides within each V-J. Welch's t-statistics and random forest reduced fewer than 550 V-J features to roughly 13, which were used in a naive Bayes classifier (R e1071). The similarity between thyroid and blood repertoires was quantified using the Morisita-Horn index. TCRdb passed the public sequencing reads through fastp at Q25 and MiXCR, retaining productive beta sequences. Records with the same CDR3 protein are collapsed into one entry carrying the most frequent genes and DNA. TCRdb, not the authors, supplied the V and J calls. The sample table records hundreds of thousands of distinct CDR3 sequences; about 45% of these occur just once. Of the sample, under 8.5% is held by the ten largest clones.

Exclusion was applied to patients with uncontrolled infections, other autoimmune diseases, pregnancy or lactation. Diagnoses were based on clinical symptoms, serum thyroxine and TRAb, thyroid ultrasound and orbital computed tomography. Total RNA was extracted with Trizol reagent, and quality was checked on an Agilent 2100 Bioanalyzer. Here is what the overall study found, with its caveats: Most expanded thyroid clonotypes (frequency above 0.001) were also detected in blood, a finding suggesting that blood repertoires may reflect thyroid immune responses. During validation, the model predicted progression to ophthalmopathy a median of about 6.3 months ahead of onset, with roughly 65% sensitivity and 72.22% specificity. No statistical method was used to fix the sample size in advance, and group allocation was not hidden from the investigators. A 13 V-J signature model separated ophthalmopathy from stable hyperthyroidism, with over 85% sensitivity and roughly 84% specificity in cross-validation and 80%/75% in testing.

This TCR came from an adult man with Graves' disease, either hyperthyroidism or ophthalmopathy (not recorded which). Sample: peripheral blood or thyroid tissue (not recorded which). The rearrangement combines TRBV24-1 with TRBJ1-5; the D gene lacks a confident call. The DNA sequence is given as TGTGCCACCGGGCGCAATCAGCCCCAGCATTTT. It is translated as CATGRNQPQHF.